At least ten counts were recorded for the clone carrying this T cell receptor (beta chain). Arm-PCR of CDR3 regions and iRepertoire HTBI primers were used to build TCR beta libraries. TCRdb re-analysed the multiplex PCR reads in MiXCR, keeping a single row per CDR3 protein. The table has about 430,000 distinct CDR3 sequences, about 21% seen once. The sample belongs to a study of regulatory T cells in long-lasting Graves disease. The germline gives CDR1 DFQATT, CDR2 SNEGSKA (reference sequence). The CDR3 totals 13 residues. V was pared by 6 bases and J by 5 bases, with 16 bases between. Time point given: persistent/refractory GD, antithyroid drugs over 5 years with positive TRAb. Extracted RNA from PBMCs served as the source of the TCR library. An endocrinology department in Xi'an, China, recruited the patients.

This rearrangement joins TRBV20-1 to TRBJ2-5; D unresolved. The TCR was taken from a female donor with Graves disease. The sample in question was peripheral blood mononuclear cells (PBMCs), obtained when the disease was refractory, from a patient treated with antithyroid drugs. CDR3 coding DNA: TGCAGTGCCCGAGGATTAGAGTGGGAGACCCAGTACTTC. This translates into CSARGLEWETQYF.